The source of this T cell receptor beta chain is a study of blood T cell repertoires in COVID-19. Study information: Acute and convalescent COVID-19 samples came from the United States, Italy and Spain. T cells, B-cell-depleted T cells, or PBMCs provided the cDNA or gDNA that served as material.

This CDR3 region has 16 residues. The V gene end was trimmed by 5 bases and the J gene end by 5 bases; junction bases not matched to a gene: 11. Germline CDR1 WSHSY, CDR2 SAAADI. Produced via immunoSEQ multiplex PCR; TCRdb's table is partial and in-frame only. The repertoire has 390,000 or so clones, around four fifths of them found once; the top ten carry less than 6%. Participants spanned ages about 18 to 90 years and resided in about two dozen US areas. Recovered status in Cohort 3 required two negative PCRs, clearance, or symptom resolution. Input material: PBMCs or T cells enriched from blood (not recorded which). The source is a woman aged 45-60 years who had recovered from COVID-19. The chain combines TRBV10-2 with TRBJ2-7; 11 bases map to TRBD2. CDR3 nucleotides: TGCGCCAGCAGTACAACCGGGACTAGCGGAAGACACGAGCAGTACTTC. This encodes CASSTTGTSGRHEQYF.